A selection of T cell receptor beta chains follows, all from one sample in a study of response to subunit inactivated influenza vaccine. TCRdb re-called the RT-PCR reads through MiXCR, storing one row per CDR3 protein. This repertoire shows under 550,000 distinct CDR3 sequences, roughly 8.2% found once; its top ten account for about an eighth. Sequenced here: PBMCs from blood, sampled approximately 25 months after vaccination. These receptors were obtained from a man between 50 and 75 years old who received an inactivated influenza vaccine. Each CDR3 is given with its conserved first and last residue. A D gene is named only where the DNA matches it firmly. Expanded clones are given a class, and other clones once, few, many or no size at all.

clone size,V gene,J gene,CDR3 length,D gene,CDR3 DNA,CDR3 protein
many,TRBV7-9,TRBJ2-2,16,NA,TGTGCCAGCAGCTTAGGAAGTCAGGGGTTCGGCGGGGAGCTGTTTTTT,CASSLGSQGFGGELFF
NA,TRBV5-1,TRBJ2-7,14,NA,TGCGCCAGCAGCCGCGGAGGGGGAAGAGACGAGCAGTACTTC,CASSRGGGRDEQYF
NA,TRBV5-4,TRBJ1-1,15,NA,TGTGCCAGCAGCTTGGATACAGGACTGAACACTGAAGCTTTCTTT,CASSLDTGLNTEAFF
NA,TRBV20-1,TRBJ2-2,16,TRBD2,TGCAGTGCTAGGCGGGGGGGACAGCGGAACACCGGGGAGCTGTTTTTT,CSARRGGQRNTGELFF
many,TRBV3-1,TRBJ2-1,12,NA,TGTGCCAGCAGCCCCCGCGTAGGTGAGCAGTTCTTC,CASSPRVGEQFF
NA,TRBV5-5,TRBJ2-3,15,TRBD1,TGTGCCAGCAGACACAGGGGACAGTACACAGATACGCAGTATTTT,CASRHRGQYTDTQYF
few,TRBV7-3,TRBJ2-1,11,NA,TGTGCCAGCAGCCGCGGAAGTGAGCAGTTCTTC,CASSRGSEQFF
NA,TRBV9,TRBJ2-3,15,NA,TGTGCCAGCAGCGTAGACGGGCCCAGCACAGATACGCAGTATTTT,CASSVDGPSTDTQYF
few,TRBV5-1,TRBJ1-1,16,NA,TGCGCCAGCAGCTTCACAACAGGACGGGTAGCTTCTGAAGCTTTCTTT,CASSFTTGRVASEAFF
NA,TRBV20-1,TRBJ1-3,14,NA,TGCAGTGCTAGCCGGACAGACTCTGGAAACACCATATATTTT,CSASRTDSGNTIYF
few,TRBV6-6,TRBJ1-6,13,NA,TGTGCCAGCAGTTACCCTTCAAATTCACCCCTCCACTTT,CASSYPSNSPLHF
few,TRBV9,TRBJ2-5,16,TRBD2,TGTGCCAGCAGCGGGCGGACTAGCGGGAACCAAGAGACCCAGTACTTC,CASSGRTSGNQETQYF
few,TRBV3-1,TRBJ2-1,15,NA,TGTGCCAGCAGCCCAGGTTGGGTTGGGGGCAATGAGCAGTTCTTC,CASSPGWVGGNEQFF
few,TRBV7-8,TRBJ2-5,16,TRBD1,TGTGCCAGCAGCTTAATGGACAGGGGGGTTGTGGAGACCCAGTACTTC,CASSLMDRGVVETQYF
NA,TRBV10-2,TRBJ2-7,15,TRBD2,TGCGCCAGCAGTATTAGCGGGGTCGCCTCCTACGAGCAGTACTTC,CASSISGVASYEQYF
NA,TRBV6-5,TRBJ2-7,15,NA,TGTGCCAGCAGTTACTCGATCTCGGGGACCTACGAGCAGTACTTC,CASSYSISGTYEQYF
NA,TRBV9,TRBJ1-1,16,NA,TGTGCCAGCAGCAGTGGGGACCTACTAAGGGACACTGAAGCTTTCTTT,CASSSGDLLRDTEAFF
many,TRBV12-3/TRBV12-4,TRBJ2-5,15,TRBD1,TGTGCCAGCAGTTCTGGGACAGGGGGACGAGAGACCCAGTACTTC,CASSSGTGGRETQYF
NA,TRBV3-1,TRBJ2-5,13,NA,TGTGCCAGCAGCCAAGATGTCGGGAAGACCCAGTACTTC,CASSQDVGKTQYF
NA,TRBV6-2/TRBV6-3,TRBJ2-7,14,TRBD1,TGTGCCAGCAGTTCATGGACAGGACACTACGAGCAGTACTTC,CASSSWTGHYEQYF
NA,TRBV15,TRBJ2-5,15,TRBD2,TGTGCCACCAGCAGAGATCGCGGGAGCGAAGAGACCCAGTACTTC,CATSRDRGSEETQYF
NA,TRBV5-5,TRBJ1-1,16,NA,TGTGCCAGCAGCACCGGCACGGGACTGAAGAACACTGAAGCTTTCTTT,CASSTGTGLKNTEAFF
few,TRBV9,TRBJ2-1,12,NA,TGTGCCAGCAGCGTAGCGGGCGATGAGCAGTTCTTC,CASSVAGDEQFF
many,TRBV5-1,TRBJ2-2,15,NA,TGCGCCAGCAGCTTGGTGGCTGGGAACAGCGGGGAGCTGTTTTTT,CASSLVAGNSGELFF
many,TRBV5-1,TRBJ2-1,14,NA,TGCGCCAGCAGCTTGGGGGGACTTTCCAATGAGCAGTTCTTC,CASSLGGLSNEQFF
NA,TRBV7-9,TRBJ1-1,12,TRBD1,TGTGCCAGCAGCCTCAGGGGGAATGAAGCTTTCTTT,CASSLRGNEAFF
few,TRBV6-6,TRBJ1-4,13,NA,TGTGCCAGCAGTACCGATTGGAATGAAAAACTGTTTTTT,CASSTDWNEKLFF
many,TRBV7-9,TRBJ2-3,13,NA,TGTGCCAGCAGCCAATCGGTTACAGATACGCAGTATTTT,CASSQSVTDTQYF
few,TRBV24-1,TRBJ2-1,13,NA,TGTGCCACCAGTGATGGAGGGGTGCGTGAGCAGTTCTTC,CATSDGGVREQFF
few,TRBV3-1,TRBJ2-7,14,TRBD1,TGTGCCAGCAGCCATGCCGGGACAGGGGGCGAGCAGTACTTC,CASSHAGTGGEQYF
NA,TRBV12-3/TRBV12-4,TRBJ2-6,15,NA,TGTGCCAGCAGTTTCGGGGCGGGTGGGGCCAACGTCCTGACTTTC,CASSFGAGGANVLTF
many,TRBV4-1,TRBJ2-7,14,NA,TGCGCCAGCAGCCAAGAGGGGGGTAGCTACGAGCAGTACTTC,CASSQEGGSYEQYF
NA,TRBV7-2,TRBJ1-6,13,NA,TGTGCCAGCAGCGGGGATGGTTCGGGGCCCCTCCACTTT,CASSGDGSGPLHF
few,TRBV20-1,TRBJ2-2,16,NA,TGCAGTGCTAGAGATCGGCGGGATGCGAACACCGGGGAGCTGTTTTTT,CSARDRRDANTGELFF
NA,TRBV25-1,TRBJ2-7,13,TRBD1,TGTGCCAGCAGCCCGGACAGGGTCAACGAGCAGTACTTC,CASSPDRVNEQYF
NA,TRBV7-9,TRBJ2-7,13,TRBD1,TGTGCCAGCGGGACAGGGGAATACTACGAGCAGTACTTC,CASGTGEYYEQYF
NA,TRBV10-2,TRBJ2-1,11,NA,TGCGCCAGCAGCGAGAAGAATGAGCAGTTCTTC,CASSEKNEQFF
few,TRBV12-3/TRBV12-4,TRBJ2-1,14,TRBD2,TGTGCCAGCAGTTTAGGGGTAGCGGGATTTCGGCAGTTCTTC,CASSLGVAGFRQFF
few,TRBV6-1,TRBJ2-3,14,NA,TGTGCCAGCAGTGAAGGGGGTGCGGCAGATACGCAGTATTTT,CASSEGGAADTQYF
many,TRBV5-1,TRBJ1-3,14,NA,TGCGCCAGCAGCTTTGATGGAGAAGGAAACACCATATATTTT,CASSFDGEGNTIYF
NA,TRBV6-2/TRBV6-3,TRBJ2-5,14,NA,TGTGCCAGCATAGGAAGTGGGGCAGGAGAGACCCAGTACTTC,CASIGSGAGETQYF
NA,TRBV6-5,TRBJ1-4,13,NA,TGTGCCAGCAGTTTCAGGGGTAATGAAAAACTGTTTTTT,CASSFRGNEKLFF
few,TRBV6-2/TRBV6-3,TRBJ2-5,14,NA,TGTGCCAGCAGTTTGCGAAGCTACCAAGAGACCCAGTACTTC,CASSLRSYQETQYF
few,TRBV4-3,TRBJ1-1,14,NA,TGCGCCAGCAGCCAAGACGAGGGTCGAGGGGGAGCTTTCTTT,CASSQDEGRGGAFF
many,TRBV20-1,TRBJ1-4,15,NA,TGCAGTGCTAGCCTTTGGGGGGAAGCTAATGAAAAACTGTTTTTT,CSASLWGEANEKLFF
NA,TRBV7-3,TRBJ1-3,17,NA,TGTGCCAGCAGCTTAAGCGGGCCACCCAGCTCTGGAAACACCATATATTTT,CASSLSGPPSSGNTIYF
few,TRBV6-2/TRBV6-3,TRBJ2-3,15,TRBD1,TGTGCCAGCTCCCGACAGGGGGCTTTCGGAGATACGCAGTATTTT,CASSRQGAFGDTQYF
NA,TRBV5-4,TRBJ1-4,14,TRBD1,TGTGCCAGCAGCTCTGACAGGGGTGATGAAAAACTGTTTTTT,CASSSDRGDEKLFF
NA,TRBV20-1,TRBJ2-1,14,NA,TGCAGTGCAGCCTCGCGACTAATTTTGAATGAGCAGTTCTTC,CSAASRLILNEQFF
NA,TRBV7-8,TRBJ2-5,12,NA,TGTGCCAGCAGCTTAGCCCTCGGGACCCAGTACTTC,CASSLALGTQYF
many,TRBV12-3/TRBV12-4,TRBJ1-4,14,TRBD1,TGTGCCAGCAGGGAGGGGACAGGCGGAGTAAAACTGTTTTTT,CASREGTGGVKLFF
NA,TRBV5-1,TRBJ2-1,13,TRBD2,TGCGCCAGCATCGGGGGGGCGGGCAATGAGCAGTTCTTC,CASIGGAGNEQFF
NA,TRBV6-5,TRBJ2-7,15,NA,TGTGCCAGCAGTTACAAGGTTGCCAGGGCCTACGAGCAGTACTTC,CASSYKVARAYEQYF